Below, 15 T cell receptor beta chains from the same sample are listed, as sequenced in a study of cytomegalovirus exposure and HLA in healthy donors. Both 60 Vbeta primers and 13 Jbeta primers went into the PCR. The protocol was immunoSEQ multiplex PCR, while the TCRdb copy is restricted to in-frame clones and leaves out a portion. The sample gives around 150,000 clones, over 80% of which show up once; approximately 3% is in the top ten. Sequencing input: PBMCs. Receptors originate from a male donor in good health and CMV-seronegative.

The rearrangement joins TRBV9 to TRBJ1-2; 8 nucleotides line up with TRBD1. Losses at the gene ends were 3 bases for V and 7 bases for J; bases not matched to a gene: 5. This CDR3 is built from 13 residues. Germline V gives CDR1 SGDLS, CDR2 YYNGEE. In nucleotides, the CDR3 is TGTGCCAGCAGCGCCCAGGGGGCGCGTGGCTACACCTTC. Amino acids: CASSAQGARGYTF.

The J gene is TRBJ2-1, the V gene TRBV21-1; the DNA was not compared with TRBD2, the D call given in the table. TRBV21-1 corresponds to a pseudogene. The CDR3 is made up of 19 amino acids. Here the CDR3 DNA reads TGTGCCAGCAGCATCGAGACTAGTACTTTTCAAGAGTCCTACAATGAGCAGTTCTTC. Residues: CASSIETSTFQESYNEQFF.

This chain uses TRBV7-8 with TRBJ2-7, with 10 bases that match TRBD2. The V segment lost 1 base and the J segment 2 bases; nucleotides outside the gene matches: 5. Germline V CDR1 and CDR2: SGHVS, FQNEAQ. This CDR3 comprises 16 residues. The CDR3 DNA is TGTGCCAGCAGCTTAGGCGGGCTAGCGGGAGCCTACGAGCAGTACTTC. This translates into CASSLGGLAGAYEQYF.

The rearrangement uses TRBV18 and TRBJ1-5, with TRBD1 matching over 7 bases. Trimming removed 4 bases from V and 0 bases from J; junction bases left unmatched: 18. There are 20 residues in the CDR3. Germline lookup yields CDR1 KGHSH and CDR2 LQKENI. Here the CDR3 DNA reads TGTGCCAGCTCACAGAAAACACCTGTTGACAGGGACCTTAGCAATCAGCCCCAGCATTTT. Translation: CASSQKTPVDRDLSNQPQHF.

The chain has TRBV28 and TRBJ2-7; 9 bases map to TRBD2. Germline V CDR1 and CDR2: MDHEN, SYDVKM. Trimming cost V 3 bases and J 2 bases; bases outside gene matches: 2. The CDR3 contains 14 residues. In DNA, the CDR3 is TGTGCCAGCAGTTTGACTAGCGGCCCCTACGAGCAGTACTTC. This encodes CASSLTSGPYEQYF.

V gene TRBV5-1 combines with J gene TRBJ2-3; unclear D gene. Germline V gene data show CDR1 as SGHRS and CDR2 as YFSETQ. The CDR3 has 14 amino acids. Between the trimmed V and J ends, which lost 0 bases and 0 bases, there was a span of 5 bases. CDR3 sequence reads: CASSLDLSTDTQYF. The DNA of the CDR3 is TGCGCCAGCAGCTTGGATCTCAGCACAGATACGCAGTATTTT.

DNA for the CDR3: TGTGCCAGCAGTTTGACCATGGGACTAGCGGGCGATGAGCAGTTCTTC. Protein sequence: CASSLTMGLAGDEQFF. The chain links TRBV28 to TRBJ2-1, with 12 nucleotides matching TRBD2. In germline, CDR1 is MDHEN, CDR2 SYDVKM. Trimming at V came to 3 bases and at J to 8 bases, leaving 8 bases not matched to a gene. The CDR3 spans 16 residues.

To note about this clone: Here the CDR3 omits its conserved ending phenylalanine or tryptophan, so a read error is the likely source. The chain couples TRBV7-3 to TRBJ1-1, with D maybe TRBD1 (6 bases). Looked up from germline, CDR1 is SGHTA and CDR2 is FQGTGA. Between the trimmed V and J ends, which lost 7 bases and 8 bases, there was a span of 20 bases. The CDR3 extends over 14 amino acids. CDR3 loop: CASTGADSRTEAFL. In DNA, the CDR3 is TGTGCCAGCACCGGGGCGGACAGCCGAACCGAAGCTTTCCTT.

The chain employs TRBV2 and TRBJ1-1; no reliable D call. Trimming cost V 6 bases and J 2 bases, with 13 bases left between them. The germline gives CDR1 SNHLY, CDR2 FYNNEI. The CDR3 has 14 amino acids. CDR3 sequence reads: CASRSDGGNTEAFF. Written as DNA, the CDR3 is TGTGCCAGCAGATCAGACGGAGGTAACACTGAAGCTTTCTTT.

A few counts support this clone. V and J are TRBV9 and TRBJ2-3; maybe TRBD1 (5 bases). The CDR3 totals 13 residues. CDR1 and CDR2 from the germline V gene are SGDLS and YYNGEE. V lost 0 bases to trimming and J lost 4 bases, with 6 bases between them. CDR3 in DNA: TGTGCCAGCAGCGTAGGCAGGGCAGATACGCAGTATTTT. Translating gives CASSVGRADTQYF.

V usage is TRBV18 and J usage is TRBJ2-6; possible D gene TRBD1, 6 bases. V lost 4 bases to trimming and J lost 4 bases, with 14 bases between them. This CDR3 is 16 amino acids long. Germline V gives CDR1 KGHSH, CDR2 LQKENI. The CDR3 loop reads CASSQTGSSGANVLTF. CDR3 coding DNA: TGTGCCAGCTCACAAACAGGGTCCTCCGGGGCCAACGTCCTGACTTTC.

This chain joins TRBV7-3 and TRBJ2-5; possible D gene TRBD2, 6 bases. The CDR3 runs to 15 residues. Germline CDR1 is SGHTA and CDR2 is FQGTGA. Trimming shortened V by 4 bases and J by 5 bases, and 17 bases separated the two germline ends. CDR3 loop: CASSSGASERETQYF. The CDR3 DNA is TGTGCCAGCAGCTCTGGGGCTAGCGAGCGGGAGACCCAGTACTTC.

The gene calls are TRBV28 and TRBJ2-7, with a tentative D call TRBD2 (6 bases). In germline, CDR1 is MDHEN, CDR2 SYDVKM. Deletions cut 11 bases from V and 3 bases from J, with 11 bases between. This CDR3 is built from 11 residues. CDR3 DNA: TGTGCCTCGGAGGGTCTCTACGAGCAGTACTTC. This encodes CASEGLYEQYF.

The V call is TRBV4-1, the J call TRBJ2-7, with TRBD2 matching over 13 bases. Germline lookup yields CDR1 MGHRA and CDR2 YSYEKL. Trimming removed 0 bases from V and 4 bases from J; junction bases left unmatched: 9. This CDR3 is 18 amino acids long. The CDR3 is CASSQDSRGLAGEYEQYF. CDR3 sequence (DNA): TGCGCCAGCAGCCAAGATTCCCGTGGACTAGCGGGAGAGTACGAGCAGTACTTC.

The chain recombines TRBV5-4 with TRBJ1-2, with D possibly being TRBD1 (6 bases). The CDR3 is 14 residues long. V was cut by 0 bases and J by 1 base, with 7 bases left in between. Germline V gene data show CDR1 as SGHNT and CDR2 as YYREEE (reference sequence). The CDR3 region has the DNA TGTGCCAGCAGCTTGGACAGGGTTAACTATGGCTACACCTTC. As protein: CASSLDRVNYGYTF.